This is a list of T cell receptor beta chains from one sample in a study of T-cell memory formation after mild COVID-19. One entry per CDR3 protein results from TCRdb running MiXCR on the 5' RACE reads. The table has approximately 270,000 distinct CDR3 sequences, around 15% seen once. The specimen sequenced was PBMCs or a T cell subset sorted from them (not recorded which). All receptors derive from a man aged 18 to 30 who had mild COVID-19 (a few samples of this study predate the infection). Cell type and time point are not known. Each CDR3 is given with its conserved first and last residue. The D gene is left open where the match is weak. Size is omitted from some rows. Given values are once, few, many or a class for expanded clones.

V gene	J gene	clone size	D gene	CDR3 protein	CDR3 DNA
TRBV19	TRBJ2-2	-	-	CASTSTNTGELFF	TGTGCCAGTACTTCGACAAACACCGGGGAGCTGTTTTTT
TRBV11-3	TRBJ2-1	-	TRBD1	CASSPRTGADYNEQFF	TGTGCCAGCAGCCCTCGGACAGGGGCGGACTACAATGAGCAGTTCTTC
TRBV29-1	TRBJ2-7	-	-	CSAAQFYEQYF	TGCAGCGCGGCACAGTTTTACGAGCAGTACTTC
TRBV5-1	TRBJ1-3	-	-	CASSLEPGPATGNTIYF	TGCGCCAGCAGCTTGGAACCGGGGCCCGCAACTGGAAACACCATATATTTT
TRBV18	TRBJ2-5	many	-	CASSPEETQYF	TGTGCCAGCTCACCTGAAGAGACCCAGTACTTC
TRBV4-3	TRBJ1-4	few	-	CASSQSSGFNEKLFF	TGCGCCAGCAGCCAGTCGAGCGGGTTTAATGAAAAACTGTTTTTT
TRBV27	TRBJ1-6	few	-	CASSPTGPGPLHF	TGTGCCAGCAGCCCGACAGGCCCCGGACCCCTCCACTTT
TRBV7-3	TRBJ2-2	-	-	CASSLTRANTGELFF	TGTGCCAGCAGCTTAACCAGGGCGAACACCGGGGAGCTGTTTTTT
TRBV20-1	TRBJ2-7	-	-	CSASTLSYEQYF	TGCAGTGCTTCGACTCTCTCCTACGAGCAGTACTTC
TRBV6-6	TRBJ2-7	few	-	CASREGGEQYF	TGTGCCAGCAGGGAAGGAGGCGAGCAGTACTTC
TRBV29-1	TRBJ1-1	few	-	CSGGSNTEAFF	TGCAGCGGAGGGTCGAACACTGAAGCTTTCTTT
TRBV4-1	TRBJ2-7	few	-	CASSPSGDEQYF	TGCGCCAGCAGCCCTTCAGGAGACGAGCAGTACTTC
TRBV29-1	TRBJ2-1	few	-	CSVEDVRANLEGEQFF	TGCAGCGTTGAAGATGTGAGGGCCAATCTAGAGGGTGAGCAGTTCTTC
TRBV4-3	TRBJ2-1	many	-	CASSPGTARYNEQFF	TGCGCCAGCAGCCCAGGGACCGCGAGGTACAATGAGCAGTTCTTC
TRBV12-3/TRBV12-4	TRBJ1-1	-	-	CASSFAQNTEAFF	TGTGCCAGCAGTTTTGCGCAGAACACTGAAGCTTTCTTT
TRBV5-6	TRBJ2-3	few	-	CASSFGVSSDTQYF	TGTGCCAGCAGCTTTGGGGTTAGTTCGGATACGCAGTATTTT
TRBV7-2	TRBJ2-7	many	TRBD1	CASSRDRGDEQYF	TGTGCCAGCAGCCGGGACAGGGGGGACGAGCAGTACTTC
TRBV11-2	TRBJ2-5	-	-	CASSPLGPYQETQYF	TGTGCCAGCAGCCCCTTAGGGCCTTACCAAGAGACCCAGTACTTC
TRBV5-5	TRBJ2-1	few	-	CASSETGALAREQFF	TGTGCCAGCAGCGAAACAGGAGCCCTGGCCAGAGAGCAGTTCTTC
TRBV10-3	TRBJ2-1	few	-	CAISEFDNEQFF	TGTGCCATCAGTGAGTTTGACAATGAGCAGTTCTTC
TRBV4-2	TRBJ2-1	few	TRBD2	CASSQEPPAGRNEQFF	TGTGCCAGCAGCCAAGAACCCCCAGCGGGGAGGAATGAGCAGTTCTTC
TRBV4-2	TRBJ2-1	few	TRBD2	CASSQVMASGGLSSYNEQFF	TGTGCCAGCAGCCAAGTAATGGCTAGCGGGGGGCTGAGCTCCTACAATGAGCAGTTCTTC
TRBV5-1	TRBJ2-3	-	-	CASSFAETDTQYF	TGCGCCAGCAGCTTCGCGGAGACAGATACGCAGTATTTT